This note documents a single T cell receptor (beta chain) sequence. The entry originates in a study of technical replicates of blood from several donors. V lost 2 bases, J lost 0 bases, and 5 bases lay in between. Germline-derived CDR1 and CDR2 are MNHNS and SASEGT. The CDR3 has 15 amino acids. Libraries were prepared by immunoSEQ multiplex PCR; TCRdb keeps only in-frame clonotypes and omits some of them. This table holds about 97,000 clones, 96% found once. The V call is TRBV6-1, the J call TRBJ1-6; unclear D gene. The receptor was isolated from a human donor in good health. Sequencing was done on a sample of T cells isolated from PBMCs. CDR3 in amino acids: CASSEPGSYNSPLHF. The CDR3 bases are TGTGCCAGCAGTGAACCAGGCTCCTATAATTCACCCCTCCACTTT.